This is a list of T cell receptor beta chains from one sample in a study of cytomegalovirus exposure and HLA in healthy donors. Generated by immunoSEQ multiplex PCR, the TCRdb table keeps only in-frame clones and is missing some. The sample gives 150,000 or so clones, around 80% of which show up once; roughly 3.2% is in the top ten. Input material: PBMCs. Receptors were obtained from a man aged 18 to 35 in good health and CMV-seropositive. Both conserved end residues are part of each CDR3. A D gene is named only where the DNA matches it firmly. Size values are once, few and many counts, or a class for expanded clones, and some rows have none.

>TRBJ2-1|TRBV6-6|15|once|.
CASSYSPGQTNEQFF
TGTGCCAGCAGTTACTCCCCCGGACAGACGAATGAGCAGTTCTTC
>TRBJ1-1|TRBV19|15|few|.
CASSRVQAGITEAFF
TGTGCCAGTAGCAGGGTTCAGGCCGGCATCACTGAAGCTTTCTTT
>TRBJ2-3|TRBV18|14|.|.
CASSPQDLTGSQYF
TGTGCCAGCTCACCCCAAGACCTAACAGGGTCGCAGTATTTT
>TRBJ1-2|TRBV6-5|15|.|.
CASSLTGNGFYGYTF
TGTGCCAGCAGTTTAACAGGGAACGGATTTTATGGCTACACCTTC
>TRBJ2-3|TRBV18|16|.|.
CASSPPDGMGPDTQYF
TGTGCCAGCTCACCACCCGACGGGATGGGCCCAGATACGCAGTATTTT
>TRBJ1-2|TRBV6-6|14|.|.
CASSYGAGNGGYTF
TGTGCCAGCAGTTACGGGGCAGGGAACGGTGGCTACACCTTC
>TRBJ1-1|TRBV27|12|.|.
CASSSYNREAFF
TGTGCCAGCAGTTCGTACAACCGTGAAGCTTTCTTT
>TRBJ2-2|TRBV7-9|16|.|.
CSSSLPGAGSTGELFF
TGTTCCAGCAGCCTCCCGGGCGCGGGATCTACCGGGGAGCTGTTTTTT
>TRBJ1-4|TRBV5-1|15|.|TRBD1
CASSLRQGSGEKLFF
TGCGCCAGCAGCTTACGACAGGGGTCAGGGGAAAAACTGTTTTTT
>TRBJ2-1|TRBV6-1|12|.|.
CAGDSAYNEQFF
TGTGCCGGAGACAGTGCTTACAATGAGCAGTTCTTC
>TRBJ2-5|TRBV2|13|.|.
CASSQDSQETQYF
TGTGCCAGCAGTCAAGACAGCCAAGAGACCCAGTACTTC
>TRBJ1-3|TRBV6-5|14|.|.
CASSDRTSGNTIYF
TGTGCCAGCAGTGACAGGACCTCTGGAAACACCATATATTTT
>TRBJ1-1|TRBV7-9|15|.|.
CATPHRQEMNTEAFF
TGTGCCACCCCCCACAGACAAGAAATGAACACTGAAGCTTTCTTT
>TRBJ1-2|TRBV5-6|17|.|TRBD1
CASSWGTGPKSVAGYTF
TGTGCCAGCAGCTGGGGGACAGGTCCGAAATCAGTAGCTGGCTACACCTTC
>TRBJ2-3|TRBV4-1|16|once|TRBD1
CASSQDWTGQGDTQYF
TGCGCCAGCAGCCAAGATTGGACAGGGCAGGGAGATACGCAGTATTTT
>TRBJ2-1|TRBV7-6|14|.|TRBD2
CASSPGTSFHEQFF
TGTGCCAGCAGCCCCGGGACTAGCTTCCATGAGCAGTTCTTC
>TRBJ2-7|TRBV11-2|18|few|TRBD2
CASSTRGGAAGSMYEQYF
TGTGCCAGCAGCACTAGGGGCGGCGCAGCGGGGTCGATGTACGAGCAGTACTTC
>TRBJ1-1|TRBV11-2|14|.|TRBD1
CASRPGQGVTEAFF
TGTGCCAGCAGACCAGGACAGGGAGTTACTGAAGCTTTCTTT
>TRBJ1-1|TRBV6-5|13|few|.
CASISTVRTEAFF
TGTGCCAGCATATCGACAGTCCGCACTGAAGCTTTCTTT
>TRBJ1-1|TRBV5-1|13|.|.
CASSRLGGGEAFF
TGCGCCAGCAGCCGGTTAGGGGGGGGTGAAGCTTTCTTT
>TRBJ2-7|TRBV5-1|15|.|TRBD1
CASSPPWAGGREQYF
TGCGCCAGCAGCCCGCCCTGGGCAGGGGGCCGCGAGCAGTACTTC
>TRBJ1-1|TRBV11-2|13|.|.
CASTSLSISEAFF
TGTGCCAGCACCTCACTGAGTATCTCTGAAGCTTTCTTT
>TRBJ2-7|TRBV27|15|.|TRBD1
CASSPLGAGGYEQYF
TGTGCCAGCAGTCCCCTAGGGGCAGGGGGCTACGAGCAGTACTTC
>TRBJ2-7|TRBV6-5|14|.|TRBD1
CASSYRGQGYEQYF
TGTGCCAGCAGTTACCGGGGACAGGGCTACGAGCAGTACTTC
>TRBJ1-2|TRBV19|14|.|TRBD1
CASSITGGDYGYTF
TGTGCCAGTAGTATTACAGGGGGAGACTATGGCTACACCTTC
>TRBJ1-1|TRBV5-1|13|.|.
CASSLGTASEAFF
TGCGCCAGCAGCTTGGGCACAGCATCTGAAGCTTTCTTT
>TRBJ2-4|TRBV5-4|15|.|.
CASSSTGQTKNIQYF
TGTGCCAGCAGTTCAACCGGACAAACCAAAAACATTCAGTACTTC
>TRBJ1-2|TRBV18|14|.|TRBD1
CASSPSGGANGYTF
TGTGCCAGCTCACCTTCAGGGGGCGCTAATGGCTACACCTTC
>TRBJ2-3|TRBV27|17|.|.
CASSLRFGGAGTDTQYF
TGTGCCAGCAGTTTACGATTCGGGGGAGCTGGTACAGATACGCAGTATTTT
>TRBJ2-7|TRBV27|15|.|TRBD2
CASSLSTSGLYEQYF
TGTGCCAGCAGTTTATCGACTAGCGGCCTATACGAGCAGTACTTC
>TRBJ2-7|TRBV4-1|15|.|TRBD1
CASRDSGTGGYEQYF
TGCGCCAGCAGAGATTCCGGGACAGGGGGCTACGAGCAGTACTTC
>TRBJ1-1|TRBV5-1|15|.|.
CASRLETAQQDEAFF
TGCGCCAGCAGGTTAGAGACAGCCCAACAGGATGAAGCTTTCTTT
>TRBJ1-2|TRBV7-8|13|.|.
CASNRKGSNGYTF
TGTGCCAGCAACCGAAAAGGGAGCAATGGCTACACCTTC
>TRBJ1-2|TRBV7-9|15|.|.
CASTGKRDTTSGYTF
TGTGCCAGTACAGGGAAACGAGACACCACGAGTGGCTACACCTTC
>TRBJ2-4|TRBV28|16|.|.
CASTTRGTLAKNIQYF
TGTGCCAGCACTACCCGTGGGACACTCGCCAAAAACATTCAGTACTTC
>TRBJ2-7|TRBV7-3|13|.|.
CASSLSGSGEQYF
TGTGCCAGCAGCTTATCCGGGTCGGGAGAGCAGTACTTC
>TRBJ2-1|TRBV10-3|16|.|TRBD2
CAISGAASGSIDEQFF
TGTGCCATCAGTGGAGCGGCTAGCGGGAGTATAGATGAGCAGTTCTTC
>TRBJ1-2|TRBV6-1|15|.|.
CASSEPPGGNYGYTF
TGTGCCAGCAGTGAACCCCCCGGGGGGAACTATGGCTACACCTTC
>TRBJ2-2|TRBV6-4|20|few|TRBD2
CASISLRTSGQTPNTGELFF
TGTGCCAGCATCTCCCTGCGGACTAGCGGGCAGACTCCAAACACCGGGGAGCTGTTTTTT
>TRBJ2-7|TRBV7-9|12|.|.
CASSSDTYEQYF
TGTGCCAGCAGCTCGGACACCTACGAGCAGTACTTC
>TRBJ1-1|TRBV29-1|19|.|TRBD1
CSVRYKLDRVGGKDTEAFF
TGCAGCGTAAGATACAAATTGGACAGGGTCGGAGGAAAAGACACTGAAGCTTTCTTT